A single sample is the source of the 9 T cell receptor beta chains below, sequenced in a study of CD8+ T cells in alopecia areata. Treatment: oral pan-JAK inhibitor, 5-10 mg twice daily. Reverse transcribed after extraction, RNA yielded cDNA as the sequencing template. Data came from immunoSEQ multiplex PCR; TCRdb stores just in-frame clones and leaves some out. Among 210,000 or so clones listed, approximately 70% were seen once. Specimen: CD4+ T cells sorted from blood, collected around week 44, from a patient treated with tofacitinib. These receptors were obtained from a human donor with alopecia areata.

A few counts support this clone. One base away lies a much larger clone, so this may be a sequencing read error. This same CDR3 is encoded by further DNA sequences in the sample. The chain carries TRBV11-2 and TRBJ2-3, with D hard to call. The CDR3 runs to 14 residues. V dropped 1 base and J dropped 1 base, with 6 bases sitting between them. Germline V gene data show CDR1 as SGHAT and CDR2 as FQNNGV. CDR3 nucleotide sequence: TGTGCCAGCAGCTTAGTAGGGCGCACAGATACGCAGTATTTT. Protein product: CASSLVGRTDTQYF. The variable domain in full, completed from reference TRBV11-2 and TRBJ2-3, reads EAGVAQSPRYKIIEKRQSVAFWCNPISGHATLYWYQQILGQGPKLLIQFQNNGVVDDSQLPKDRFSAERLKGVDSTLKIQPAKLEDSAVYLCASSLVGRTDTQYFGPGTRLTVL.

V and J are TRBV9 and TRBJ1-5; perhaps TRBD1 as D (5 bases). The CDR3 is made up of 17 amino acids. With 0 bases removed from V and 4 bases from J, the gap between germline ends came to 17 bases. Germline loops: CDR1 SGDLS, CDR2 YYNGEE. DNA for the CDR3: TGTGCCAGCAGCGTAGAAGGTGGAGACAGCAGTAATCAGCCCCAGCATTTT. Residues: CASSVEGGDSSNQPQHF.

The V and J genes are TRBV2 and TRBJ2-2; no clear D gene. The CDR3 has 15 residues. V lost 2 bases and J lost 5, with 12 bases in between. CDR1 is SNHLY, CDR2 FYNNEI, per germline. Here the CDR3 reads CASSETRPETGELFF. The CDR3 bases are TGTGCCAGCAGTGAAACTCGCCCCGAAACCGGGGAGCTGTTTTTT.

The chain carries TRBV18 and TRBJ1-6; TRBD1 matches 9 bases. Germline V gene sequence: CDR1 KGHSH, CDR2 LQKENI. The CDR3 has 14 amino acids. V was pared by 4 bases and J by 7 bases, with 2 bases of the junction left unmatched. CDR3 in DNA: TGTGCCAGCTCACAAGGGACAGGGAATTCACCCCTCCACTTT. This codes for CASSQGTGNSPLHF.

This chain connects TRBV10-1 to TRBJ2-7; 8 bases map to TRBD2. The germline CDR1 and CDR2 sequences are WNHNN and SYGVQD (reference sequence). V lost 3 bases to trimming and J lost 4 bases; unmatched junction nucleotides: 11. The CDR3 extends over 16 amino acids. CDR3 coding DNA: TGCGCCAGCAGTGATGCCCGGCAGCGGGGGAGATACGAGCAGTACTTC. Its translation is CASSDARQRGRYEQYF.

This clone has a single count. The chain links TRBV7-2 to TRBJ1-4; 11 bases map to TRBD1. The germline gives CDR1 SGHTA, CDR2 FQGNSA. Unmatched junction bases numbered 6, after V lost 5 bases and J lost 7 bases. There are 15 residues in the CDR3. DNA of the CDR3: TGTGCCAGCAGCCGCTCCGGGACAGGGGGTGAAAAACTGTTTTTT. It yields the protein CASSRSGTGGEKLFF.

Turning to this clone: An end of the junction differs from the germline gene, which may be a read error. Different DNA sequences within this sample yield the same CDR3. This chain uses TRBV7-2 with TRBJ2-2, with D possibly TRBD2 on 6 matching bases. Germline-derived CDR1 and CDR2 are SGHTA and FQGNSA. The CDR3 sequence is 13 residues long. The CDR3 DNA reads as TGTGCCAGCAGCTTAGCTAGGGGCGGGGAACTGTTTTTT. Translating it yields CASSLARGGELFF. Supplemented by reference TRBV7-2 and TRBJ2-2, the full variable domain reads GAGVSQSPSNKVTEKGKDVELRCDPISGHTALYWYRQSLGQGLEFLIYFQGNSAPDKSGLPSDRFSAERTGGSVSTLTIQRTQQEDSAVYLCASSLARGGELFFGEGSRLTVL.

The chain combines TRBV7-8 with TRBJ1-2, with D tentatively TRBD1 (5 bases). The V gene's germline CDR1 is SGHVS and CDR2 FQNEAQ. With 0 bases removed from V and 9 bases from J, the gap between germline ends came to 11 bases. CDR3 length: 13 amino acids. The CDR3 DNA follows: TGTGCCAGCAGCTTAGCCGGGGGTCGGAGCTACACCTTC. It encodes CASSLAGGRSYTF.

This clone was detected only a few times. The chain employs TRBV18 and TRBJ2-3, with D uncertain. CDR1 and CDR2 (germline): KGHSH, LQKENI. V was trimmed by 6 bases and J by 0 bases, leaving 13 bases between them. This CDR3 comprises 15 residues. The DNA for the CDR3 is TGTGCCAGCTCCCGTGTGCGGTCTAGCACAGATACGCAGTATTTT. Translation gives CASSRVRSSTDTQYF.